The TCR beta chain under discussion was sequenced for a study of blood T cells in healthy people across ages. Per individual sample, total RNA of at least 6 micrograms was extracted. Germline V CDR1 and CDR2: MNHEY, SVGEGT. V gave up 6 bases and J gave up 4 bases, with 9 bases separating them. The CDR3 consists of 12 residues. This clonotype was observed a handful of times. The antigen remains unidentified. Study findings and constraints: More naive CD4+ cells and higher diversity marked long-lived donors relative to aged donors.

Sample-barcoded 5' priming and a J-beta primer mix drove a second PCR of roughly 6 to 12 cycles. Tagging of each cDNA molecule was performed by a template-switch adaptor with 12 random nucleotides. TCRdb passed the 5' RACE reads through MiXCR, listing each CDR3 protein once. The repertoire holds over 1,500,000 distinct CDR3 sequences, about 39% seen once, with 23% in the top ten. The V call is TRBV6-2 or TRBV6-3, the J call TRBJ1-2, with TRBD1 as a possible D gene (5 bases). Sequencing input: blood. The receptor comes from a human donor in good health. The CDR3 sequence is CASREGPYGYTF. Written as DNA, the CDR3 is TGTGCCAGCAGGGAGGGACCCTATGGCTACACCTTC.